The clone carrying this T cell receptor (beta chain) showed up just a few times. The antigen remains undetermined. V was trimmed by 3 bases and J by 13 bases, leaving 14 bases between them. This CDR3 spans 12 amino acids. In germline, CDR1 is KGHSH, CDR2 LQKENI. Assay: immunoSEQ multiplex PCR; the TCRdb copy retains only in-frame clones and omits some. This sample carries about 73,000 clones, 70% to 90% of them seen once, and the ten largest clones take more than 0.65%. This record belongs to a study of OX40 agonist ivuxolimab in advanced cancers. In the study overall: Hepatocellular carcinoma, melanoma, renal cell or head and neck cancer was diagnosed in the dose-escalation patients.

Study observations and caveats: There were, on average, more expanded clones in CD8+ T cells than in CD4+.

This clonotype originated in an adult with an advanced solid tumor such as melanoma, head and neck, liver or kidney cancer. This material consisted of CD4+ or CD8+ T cells sorted from blood, taken in a trial of the OX40 agonist ivuxolimab. The J gene is TRBJ2-3, the V gene TRBV18, with D tentatively TRBD1 or TRBD2 (5 bases each). CDR3 in amino acids: CASSPGRDSEYF. CDR3 nucleotides: TGTGCCAGCTCACCGGGACGGGATAGTGAGTATTTT. The variable domain in full, with the rest retrieved from reference TRBV18 and TRBJ2-3, is NAGVMQNPRHLVRRRGQEARLRCSPMKGHSHVYWYRQLPEEGLKFMVYLQKENIIDESGMPKERFSAEFPKEGPSILRIQQVVRGDSAAYFCASSPGRDSEYFGPGTRLTVL.